This T cell receptor beta chain was captured by sequencing in a study of cytomegalovirus exposure and HLA in healthy donors. Primers: 60 Vbeta forward and 13 Jbeta reverse. Using immunoSEQ multiplex PCR, the repertoire was profiled, and TCRdb retains in-frame clones only, with some absent. The sample includes 200,000 or so clones, 75% to 90% of them seen just once. The CDR3 extends over 17 amino acids. V dropped 0 bases and J dropped 3 bases, with 16 bases sitting between them. Germline lookup yields CDR1 MGHRA and CDR2 YSYEKL. Input material: PBMCs. The TCR was taken from a woman under 30 in good health and CMV-seronegative. This chain joins TRBV4-1 and TRBJ2-3; a possible D gene is TRBD2 (7 bases). The CDR3 DNA reads as TGCGCCAGCAGCCAAGATATTCCGGGGGGCCAAACAGATACGCAGTATTTT. Encoded protein: CASSQDIPGGQTDTQYF.